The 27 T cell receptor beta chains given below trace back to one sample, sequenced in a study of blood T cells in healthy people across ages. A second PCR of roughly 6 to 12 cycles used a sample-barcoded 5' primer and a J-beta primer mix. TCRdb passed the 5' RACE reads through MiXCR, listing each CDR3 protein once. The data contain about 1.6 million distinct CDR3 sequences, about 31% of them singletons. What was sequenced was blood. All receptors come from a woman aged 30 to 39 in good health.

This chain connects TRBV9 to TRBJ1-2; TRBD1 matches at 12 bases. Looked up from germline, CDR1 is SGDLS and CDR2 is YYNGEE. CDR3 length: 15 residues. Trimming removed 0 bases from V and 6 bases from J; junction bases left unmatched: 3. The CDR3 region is CASSVAGTGGDGYTF. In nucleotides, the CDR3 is TGTGCCAGCAGCGTAGCGGGGACAGGGGGCGATGGCTACACCTTC.

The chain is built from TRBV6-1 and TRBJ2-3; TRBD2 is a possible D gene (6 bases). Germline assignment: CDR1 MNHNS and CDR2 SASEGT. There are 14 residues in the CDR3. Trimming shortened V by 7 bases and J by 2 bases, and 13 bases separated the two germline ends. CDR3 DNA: TGTGCCAGCAAAATTGCGGGGCCCACAGATACGCAGTATTTT. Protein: CASKIAGPTDTQYF.

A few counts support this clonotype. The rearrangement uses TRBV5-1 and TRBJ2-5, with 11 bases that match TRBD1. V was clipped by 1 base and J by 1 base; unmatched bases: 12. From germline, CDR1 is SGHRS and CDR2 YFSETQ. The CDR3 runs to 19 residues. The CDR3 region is CASSLPLGQGASGQETQYF. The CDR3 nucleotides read TGCGCCAGCAGCTTGCCCCTCGGACAGGGGGCAAGTGGCCAAGAGACCCAGTACTTC.

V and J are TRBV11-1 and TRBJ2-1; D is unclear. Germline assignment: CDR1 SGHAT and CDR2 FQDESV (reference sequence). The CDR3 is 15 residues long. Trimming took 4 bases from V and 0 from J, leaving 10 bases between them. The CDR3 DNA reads TGTGCCAGCAGCTCCCCATTGGTCTCCTACAATGAGCAGTTCTTC. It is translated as CASSSPLVSYNEQFF.

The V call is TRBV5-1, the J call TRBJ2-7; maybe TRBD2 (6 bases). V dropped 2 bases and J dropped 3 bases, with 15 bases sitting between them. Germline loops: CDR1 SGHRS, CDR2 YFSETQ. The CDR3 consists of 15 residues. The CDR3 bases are TGCGCCAGCAGCTTAAGGACTAACGGGGGCTACGAGCAGTACTTC. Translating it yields CASSLRTNGGYEQYF.

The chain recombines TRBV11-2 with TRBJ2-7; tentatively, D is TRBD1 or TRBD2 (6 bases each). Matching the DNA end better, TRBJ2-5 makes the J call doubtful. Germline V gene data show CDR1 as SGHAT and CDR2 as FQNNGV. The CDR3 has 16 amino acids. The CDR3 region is CASSLLPGANWETQYF. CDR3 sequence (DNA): TGTGCCAGCAGCTTATTACCGGGGGCGAATTGGGAGACCCAGTACTTC.

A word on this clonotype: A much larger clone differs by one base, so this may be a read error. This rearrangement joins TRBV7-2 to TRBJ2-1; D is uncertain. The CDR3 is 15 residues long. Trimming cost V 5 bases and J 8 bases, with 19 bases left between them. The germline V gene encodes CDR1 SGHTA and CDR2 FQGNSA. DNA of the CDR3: TGTGCCAGCAGCCTCGCCGGTTGGATGAACGATGAGCAGTTCTTC. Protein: CASSLAGWMNDEQFF.

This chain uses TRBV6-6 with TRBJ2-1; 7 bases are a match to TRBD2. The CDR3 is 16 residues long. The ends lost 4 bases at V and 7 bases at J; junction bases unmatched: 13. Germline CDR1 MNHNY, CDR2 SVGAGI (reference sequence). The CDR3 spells CASSFSGGYAPNEQFF. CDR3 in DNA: TGTGCCAGCAGTTTCTCGGGGGGATATGCCCCGAATGAGCAGTTCTTC.

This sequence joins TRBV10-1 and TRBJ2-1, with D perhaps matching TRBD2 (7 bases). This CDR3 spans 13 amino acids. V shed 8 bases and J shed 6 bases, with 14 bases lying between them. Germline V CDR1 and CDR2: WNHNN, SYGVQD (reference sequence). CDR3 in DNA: TGCGCCAGCGGGAGGGGGTCGCTCAATGAGCAGTTCTTC. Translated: CASGRGSLNEQFF.

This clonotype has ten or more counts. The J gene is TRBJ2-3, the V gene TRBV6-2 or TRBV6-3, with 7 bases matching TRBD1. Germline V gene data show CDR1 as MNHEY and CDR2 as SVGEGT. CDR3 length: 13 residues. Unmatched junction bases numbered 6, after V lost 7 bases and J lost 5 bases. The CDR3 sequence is CASNDRVGDTQYF. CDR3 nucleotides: TGTGCCAGCAACGACAGGGTCGGAGATACGCAGTATTTT.

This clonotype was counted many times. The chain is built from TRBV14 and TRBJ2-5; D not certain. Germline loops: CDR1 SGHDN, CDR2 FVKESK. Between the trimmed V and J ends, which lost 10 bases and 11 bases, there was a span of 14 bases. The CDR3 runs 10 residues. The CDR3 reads CANRITEQYF. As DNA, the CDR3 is TGTGCCAACCGGATAACGGAGCAGTACTTC. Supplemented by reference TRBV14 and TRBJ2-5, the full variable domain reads EAGVTQFPSHSVIEKGQTVTLRCDPISGHDNLYWYRRVMGKEIKFLLHFVKESKQDESGMPNNRFLAERTGGTYSTLKVQPAELEDSGVYFCANRITEQYFGPGTRLLVL.

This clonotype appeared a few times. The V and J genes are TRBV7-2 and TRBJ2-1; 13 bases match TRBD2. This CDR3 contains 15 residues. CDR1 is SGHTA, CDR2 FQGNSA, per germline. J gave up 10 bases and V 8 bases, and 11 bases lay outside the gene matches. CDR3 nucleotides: TGTGCCAGCGAGAAAGGACTAGCGGGAGTAGGGGAGCAGTTCTTC. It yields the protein CASEKGLAGVGEQFF.

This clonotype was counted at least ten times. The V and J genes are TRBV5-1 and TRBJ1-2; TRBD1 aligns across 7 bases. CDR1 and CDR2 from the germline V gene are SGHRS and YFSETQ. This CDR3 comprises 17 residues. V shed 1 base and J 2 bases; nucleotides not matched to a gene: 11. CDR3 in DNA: TGCGCCAGCAGCTTGCCGCCCGGGACAGACTTCAACTATGGCTACACCTTC. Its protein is CASSLPPGTDFNYGYTF. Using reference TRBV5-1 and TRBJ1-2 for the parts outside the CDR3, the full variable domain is KAGVTQTPRYLIKTRGQQVTLSCSPISGHRSVSWYQQTPGQGLQFLFEYFSETQRNKGNFPGRFSGRQFSNSRSEMNVSTLELGDSALYLCASSLPPGTDFNYGYTFGSGTRLTVV.

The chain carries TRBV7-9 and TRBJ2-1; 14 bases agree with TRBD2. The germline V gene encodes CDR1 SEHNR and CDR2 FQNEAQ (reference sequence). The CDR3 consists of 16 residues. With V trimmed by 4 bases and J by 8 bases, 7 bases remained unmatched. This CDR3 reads CASSSWTSGGSYEQFF. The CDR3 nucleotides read TGTGCCAGCAGCTCCTGGACTAGCGGGGGGTCTTATGAGCAGTTCTTC.

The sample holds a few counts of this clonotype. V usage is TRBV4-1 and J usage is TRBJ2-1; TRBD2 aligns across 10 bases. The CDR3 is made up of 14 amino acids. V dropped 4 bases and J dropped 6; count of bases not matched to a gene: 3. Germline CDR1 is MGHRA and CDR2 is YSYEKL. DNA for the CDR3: TGCGCCAGCAGCCCGGAGCGGGGGGGCAATGAGCAGTTCTTC. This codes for CASSPERGGNEQFF.

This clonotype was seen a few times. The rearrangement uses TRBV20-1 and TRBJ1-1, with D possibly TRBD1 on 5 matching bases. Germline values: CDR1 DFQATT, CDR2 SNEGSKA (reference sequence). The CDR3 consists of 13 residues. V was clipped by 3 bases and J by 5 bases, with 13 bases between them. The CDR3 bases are TGCAGTGCTAGTAGTAGAGGGGATACTGAAGCTTTCTTT. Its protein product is CSASSRGDTEAFF.

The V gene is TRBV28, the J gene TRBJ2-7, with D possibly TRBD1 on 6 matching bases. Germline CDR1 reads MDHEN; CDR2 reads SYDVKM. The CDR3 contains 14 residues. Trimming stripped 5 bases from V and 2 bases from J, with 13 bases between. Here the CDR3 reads CASSMKAGAYEQYF. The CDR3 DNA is TGTGCCAGCAGTATGAAGGCAGGGGCCTACGAGCAGTACTTC.

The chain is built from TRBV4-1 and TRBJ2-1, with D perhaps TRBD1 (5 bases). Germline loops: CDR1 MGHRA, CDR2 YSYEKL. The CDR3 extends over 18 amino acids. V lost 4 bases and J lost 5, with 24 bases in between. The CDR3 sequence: CASSPHQGFRAVDNEQFF. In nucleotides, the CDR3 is TGCGCCAGCAGCCCACACCAAGGGTTCAGGGCGGTGGACAATGAGCAGTTCTTC.

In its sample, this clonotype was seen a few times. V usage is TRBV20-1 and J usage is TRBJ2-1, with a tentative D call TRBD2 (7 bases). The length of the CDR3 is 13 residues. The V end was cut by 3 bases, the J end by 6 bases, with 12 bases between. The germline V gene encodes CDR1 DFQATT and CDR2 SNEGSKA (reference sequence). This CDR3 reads CSASGGRGNEQFF. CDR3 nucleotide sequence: TGCAGTGCTAGCGGGGGGCGTGGCAATGAGCAGTTCTTC.

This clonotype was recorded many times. The CDR3 here is CASSQQGGEQYF. CDR3 coding DNA: TGTGCCAGCAGTCAACAGGGGGGAGAGCAGTACTTC. The chain couples TRBV28 to TRBJ2-7, with 8 bases that match TRBD1. Germline V lookup: CDR1 MDHEN, CDR2 SYDVKM. The CDR3 sequence is 12 residues long. V lost 5 bases to trimming and J lost 7 bases; unmatched junction nucleotides: 4. Looking up the rest from reference TRBV28 and TRBJ2-7 gives the full variable domain: DVKVTQSSRYLVKRTGEKVFLECVQDMDHENMFWYRQDPGLGLRLIYFSYDVKMKEKGDIPEGYSVSREKKERFSLILESASTNQTSMYLCASSQQGGEQYFGPGTRLTVT.

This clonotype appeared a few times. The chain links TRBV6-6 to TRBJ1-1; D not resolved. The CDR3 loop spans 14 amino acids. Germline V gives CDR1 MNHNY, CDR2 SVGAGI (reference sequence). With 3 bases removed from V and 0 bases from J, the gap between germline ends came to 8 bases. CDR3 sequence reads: CASSYQEMNTEAFF. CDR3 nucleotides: TGTGCCAGCAGTTATCAGGAAATGAACACTGAAGCTTTCTTT.

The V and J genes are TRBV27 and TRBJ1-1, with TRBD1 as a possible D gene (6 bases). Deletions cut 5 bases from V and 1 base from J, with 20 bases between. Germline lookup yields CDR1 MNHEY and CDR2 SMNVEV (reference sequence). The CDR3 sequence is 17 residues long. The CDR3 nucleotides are TGTGCCAGCAGTCGGCAGCCACAGGGATGGGGGAACACTGAAGCTTTCTTT. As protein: CASSRQPQGWGNTEAFF.

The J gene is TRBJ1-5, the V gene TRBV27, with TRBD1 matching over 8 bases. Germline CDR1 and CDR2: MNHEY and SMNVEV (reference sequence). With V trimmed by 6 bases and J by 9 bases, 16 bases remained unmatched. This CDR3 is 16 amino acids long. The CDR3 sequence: CASRTFVRDRLAPQHF. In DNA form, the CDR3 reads TGTGCCAGCAGAACATTCGTACGGGACAGGTTAGCGCCCCAGCATTTT.

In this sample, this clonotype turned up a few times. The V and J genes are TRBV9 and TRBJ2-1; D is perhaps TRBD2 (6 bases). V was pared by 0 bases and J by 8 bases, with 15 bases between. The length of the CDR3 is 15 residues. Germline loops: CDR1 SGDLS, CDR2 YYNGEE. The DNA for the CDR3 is TGTGCCAGCAGCGTAGATACGGGAGAGCACGATGAGCAGTTCTTC. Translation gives CASSVDTGEHDEQFF.

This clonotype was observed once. Here the CDR3 DNA reads TGTGCCAGCAGCTTAGTAGGACAGAGGGATGAGCAGTTCTTC. Its translation: CASSLVGQRDEQFF. The chain combines TRBV7-9 with TRBJ2-1; possible D gene TRBD1, 6 bases. Trimming cost V 1 base and J 8 bases, with 12 bases left between them. This CDR3 comprises 14 residues. Germline V gene lookup returns CDR1 SEHNR and CDR2 FQNEAQ (reference sequence).

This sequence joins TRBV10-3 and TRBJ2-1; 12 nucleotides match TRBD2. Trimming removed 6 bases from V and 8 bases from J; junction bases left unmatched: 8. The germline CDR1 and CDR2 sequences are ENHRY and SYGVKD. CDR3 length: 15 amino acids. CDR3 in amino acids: CAISRASGGEYEQFF. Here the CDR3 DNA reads TGTGCCATCAGCAGGGCTAGCGGGGGGGAGTATGAGCAGTTCTTC.

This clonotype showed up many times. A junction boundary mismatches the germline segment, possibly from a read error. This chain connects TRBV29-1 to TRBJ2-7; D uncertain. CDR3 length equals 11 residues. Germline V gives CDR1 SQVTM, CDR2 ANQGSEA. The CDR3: CSARASDEQYF. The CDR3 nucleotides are TGCAGCGCAAGGGCCTCCGACGAGCAGTACTTC.